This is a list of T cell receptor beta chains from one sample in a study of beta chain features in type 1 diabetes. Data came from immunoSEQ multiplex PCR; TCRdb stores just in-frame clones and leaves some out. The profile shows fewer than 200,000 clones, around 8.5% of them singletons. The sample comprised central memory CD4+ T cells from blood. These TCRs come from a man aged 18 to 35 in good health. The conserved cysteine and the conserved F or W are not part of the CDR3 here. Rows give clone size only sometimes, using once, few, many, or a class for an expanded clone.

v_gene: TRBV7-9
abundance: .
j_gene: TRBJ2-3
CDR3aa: ASSLAAVTDTQY

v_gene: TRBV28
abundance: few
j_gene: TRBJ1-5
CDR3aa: ASRGTGVLNQPQH

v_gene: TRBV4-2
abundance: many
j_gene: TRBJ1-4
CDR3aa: ASSLRQLGKLF

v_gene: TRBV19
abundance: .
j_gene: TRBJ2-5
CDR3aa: ATQTVAGDPKTQY

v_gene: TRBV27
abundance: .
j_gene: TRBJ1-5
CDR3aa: ASSLSRGANQPQH

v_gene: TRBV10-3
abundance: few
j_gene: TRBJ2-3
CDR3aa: ATGLAGGADTQY

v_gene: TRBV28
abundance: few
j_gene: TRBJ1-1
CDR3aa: ASSFRGQGPF

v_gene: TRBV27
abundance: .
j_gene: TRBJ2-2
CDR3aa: ASSLIGTMNTGELF

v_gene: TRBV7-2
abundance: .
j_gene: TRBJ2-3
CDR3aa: ASDSPRGRKDTQY

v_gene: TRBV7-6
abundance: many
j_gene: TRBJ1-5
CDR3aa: ASSPMSGLNQPQH

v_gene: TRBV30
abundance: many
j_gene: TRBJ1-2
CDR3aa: AWSVGGKVYGYT

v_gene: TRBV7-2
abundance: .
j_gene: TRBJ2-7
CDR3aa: ASSLGLAGVQY

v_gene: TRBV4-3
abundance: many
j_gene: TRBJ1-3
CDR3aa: ASSQEGPGGLNTIY

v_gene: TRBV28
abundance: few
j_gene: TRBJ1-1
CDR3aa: ASSFFVEAF

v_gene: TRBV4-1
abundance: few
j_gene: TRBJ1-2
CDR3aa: ASSPRGQGNYGYT

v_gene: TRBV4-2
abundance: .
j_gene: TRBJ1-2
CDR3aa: ASSQDRGPNYGYT

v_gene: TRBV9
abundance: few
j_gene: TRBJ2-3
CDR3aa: ASTLSGGVTDTQY

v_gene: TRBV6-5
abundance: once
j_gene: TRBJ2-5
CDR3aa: ASARGGQETQY

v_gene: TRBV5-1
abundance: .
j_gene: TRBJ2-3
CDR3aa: ASSFGREGSTDTQY

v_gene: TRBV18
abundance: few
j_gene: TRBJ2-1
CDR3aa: ASSAGQGVGEQF

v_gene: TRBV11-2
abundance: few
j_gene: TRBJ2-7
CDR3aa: ASSLGGRGYEQY

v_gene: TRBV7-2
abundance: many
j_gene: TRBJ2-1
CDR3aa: ASSSEATFNEQF

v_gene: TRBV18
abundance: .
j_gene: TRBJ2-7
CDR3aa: ASSPNSQGVYEQY

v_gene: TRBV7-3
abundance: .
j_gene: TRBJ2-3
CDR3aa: ASSLGLAGWDTQY

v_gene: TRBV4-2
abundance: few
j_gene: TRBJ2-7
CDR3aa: ASSQGLTLDSYEQY

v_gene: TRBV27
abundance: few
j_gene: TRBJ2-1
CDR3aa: ASSLLLAGGLGNEQF

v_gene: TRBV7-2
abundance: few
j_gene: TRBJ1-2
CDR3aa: ASSLGSGRGYGYT

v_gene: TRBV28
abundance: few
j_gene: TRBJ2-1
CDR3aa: ASSGGTSVGNEQF

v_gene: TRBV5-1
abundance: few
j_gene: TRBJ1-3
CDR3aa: ASSIEALSGNTIY